This T cell receptor (beta chain) comes out of a study of cytomegalovirus exposure and HLA in healthy donors. About the research overall: As released early, the data held 85 million to 95 million unique TCRs from HLA-typed donors.

The trim removed 0 bases at V and 2 bases at J, leaving 1 base unmatched. Germline V lookup: CDR1 SQVTM, CDR2 ANQGSEA. This CDR3 comprises 14 residues. Points on this clone: The antigen remains unidentified.

The study, taken as a whole, reports: V- and J-gene trimming of TCR beta was linked (in a later analysis) to a missense DCLRE1C variant.

PCR was performed using 60 Vbeta and 13 Jbeta primers. Sequencing used immunoSEQ multiplex PCR; TCRdb keeps in-frame clones, though not all of them. The sample records some 150,000 clones, about 71% being singletons. The sequence came from a woman in her 30s in good health and CMV-seronegative. The sequenced sample was PBMCs. The rearrangement links TRBV29-1 to TRBJ2-7; 10 bases match TRBD2. The CDR3 nucleotides are TGCAGCGTTGAAGAAGCGGGGGGGACCTACGAGCAGTACTTC. Its translation: CSVEEAGGTYEQYF.